Following are 32 T cell receptor beta chains from one sample sequenced in a study of T cell changes during pregnancy in multiple sclerosis (dated by TCRdb to about 2019). Receptors were amplified or captured by the immunoSEQ multiplex PCR assay. The clones in this table, taken by TCRdb from immuneACCESS, are in-frame only. Not every clone is retained; where verified, under half of the shortfall comes from an unresolved V gene, and the cause of the rest is unknown. This sample lists 30,000 or so clones; 91% were detected once. The leading ten clones occupy about 3.9% of the sample. The source was CD8+ T cells from peripheral blood mononuclear cells, collected in the second trimester of pregnancy. The receptor source for this set is a female donor in good health, enrolled as a control in a pregnancy study.

This chain connects TRBV7-2 to TRBJ1-2; D gene unclear. The CDR3 runs 13 residues. The germline V gene encodes CDR1 SGHTA and CDR2 FQGNSA. Trimming pared 1 base from V and 8 bases from J, leaving 11 bases between. CDR3 amino acids: CASSLGGNRGYTF. In nucleotides, the CDR3 is TGTGCCAGCAGCTTAGGAGGGAATCGAGGCTACACCTTC.

The chain combines TRBV9 with TRBJ1-4; 7 bases align to TRBD1. Germline trimming cut 4 bases from V and 8 bases from J; bases unmatched to any gene: 11. The CDR3 covers 15 residues. Germline V gene data show CDR1 as SGDLS and CDR2 as YYNGEE. The CDR3 DNA follows: TGTGCCAGCAGCAGGGGGACAGCTCCGGAGGAAAAACTGTTTTTT. Translating it yields CASSRGTAPEEKLFF.

This chain links TRBV4-3 with TRBJ2-6; D is possibly TRBD2 (5 bases). This CDR3 comprises 16 residues. Trimming pared 1 base from V and 0 bases from J, leaving 7 bases between. CDR1 is LGHNA, CDR2 YSLEER, per germline. The CDR3 loop reads CASSQGLASGANVLTF. The CDR3 nucleotides are TGCGCCAGCAGCCAAGGGCTAGCCTCTGGGGCCAACGTCCTGACTTTC.

The rearrangement joins TRBV27 to TRBJ2-5, with 9 bases that match TRBD2. There are 16 residues in the CDR3. Germline CDR1 MNHEY, CDR2 SMNVEV (reference sequence). With V trimmed by 3 bases and J by 1 base, 6 bases remained unmatched. The CDR3 DNA follows: TGTGCCAGCAGTTTGGGGGCGGGGGGGACCCAAGAGACCCAGTACTTC. Translation: CASSLGAGGTQETQYF.

This chain connects TRBV21-1 to TRBJ2-7; the table assigns TRBD2, which was not confirmed against the DNA. TRBV21-1 is listed as a pseudogene. The CDR3 sequence is 18 residues long. The CDR3 sequence: CASSKARRLAGLRCEQYF. The CDR3 DNA reads TGTGCCAGCAGCAAAGCGCGCCGACTAGCGGGACTAAGATGCGAGCAGTACTTC.

The CDR3, as DNA: TGTGCCAGCAGCTTGGAGGCTAGCGGGGCGCTTGATGCCTACGAGCAGTACTTC. The encoded protein is CASSLEASGALDAYEQYF. The chain joins TRBV5-4 to TRBJ2-7; 9 bases fit TRBD2. CDR1 SGHNT and CDR2 YYREEE come from the germline V gene (reference sequence). The V gene end was trimmed by 0 bases and the J gene end by 2 bases; junction bases not matched to a gene: 12. The CDR3 is 18 residues long.

V and J are TRBV2 and TRBJ2-5; tentative D call: TRBD2 (6 bases). From germline, CDR1 is SNHLY and CDR2 FYNNEI. V was trimmed by 1 base and J by 5 bases, leaving 14 bases between them. This CDR3 is built from 15 residues. CDR3 in amino acids: CASSEGQTSWETQYF. The CDR3 DNA is TGTGCCAGCAGTGAAGGTCAAACTAGCTGGGAGACCCAGTACTTC.

V gene TRBV5-1 combines with J gene TRBJ2-5, with TRBD2 identical over 9 bases. Per germline, CDR1 SGHRS and CDR2 YFSETQ. The CDR3 is 15 residues long. V trimming: 0 bases; J trimming: 1 base; junction bases outside the gene matches: 1. CDR3 coding DNA: TGCGCCAGCAGCTTGGGCGGGGGGGCCCAAGAGACCCAGTACTTC. Amino acids: CASSLGGGAQETQYF.

CDR3 coding DNA: TGTGCCAGCAGCTCCGAGAGTGCAGGGCTTCTATCCTACGAGCAGTACTTC. This translates into CASSSESAGLLSYEQYF. The chain uses TRBV11-2 and TRBJ2-7, with TRBD1 as a possible D gene (5 bases). This CDR3 spans 17 amino acids. The V end lost 4 bases, the J end lost 1 base, and 20 bases lay between the germline ends. The V gene's germline CDR1 is SGHAT and CDR2 FQNNGV.

The V call is TRBV6-4, the J call TRBJ1-6; no firm D call. Trimming took off 7 bases at V and 10 bases at J, with 23 bases between the two ends. Germline values: CDR1 MRHNA, CDR2 SNTAGT. The CDR3 has 16 residues. CDR3 bases: TGTGCCAGCACAGTGCCCTGCGGGCGTTCTAGATCACCCCTCCACTTT. Translating gives CASTVPCGRSRSPLHF.

The rearrangement uses TRBV10-3 and TRBJ1-1; possible D gene TRBD1, 5 bases. CDR3 length: 12 residues. Germline CDR1 ENHRY, CDR2 SYGVKD. V was cut by 10 bases and J by 1 base, with 10 bases left in between. The CDR3 nucleotides are TGTGCCACATCGCAGGGGAACACTGAAGCTTTCTTT. Its protein product is CATSQGNTEAFF.

The chain joins TRBV10-3 to TRBJ2-3; no firm D call. The germline V and J ends were trimmed by 4 bases and 0 bases, with 11 bases remaining between them. The CDR3 is made up of 15 amino acids. Per the germline V gene, CDR1 is ENHRY and CDR2 is SYGVKD. CDR3 sequence (DNA): TGTGCCATCAGTGGGAGTCCAGATAGCACAGATACGCAGTATTTT. This gives the protein CAISGSPDSTDTQYF.

The genes are TRBV4-1 and TRBJ2-7; 7 nucleotides align to TRBD1. CDR1 is MGHRA and CDR2 is YSYEKL in the germline V gene. This CDR3 has 15 residues. V trimming: 2 bases; J trimming: 2 bases; junction bases outside the gene matches: 6. In DNA, the CDR3 is TGCGCCAGCAGCCAAAGTACAGGGGTCCCCTACGAGCAGTACTTC. Protein: CASSQSTGVPYEQYF.

The chain has TRBV4-3 and TRBJ1-6; D perhaps matches TRBD1 (5 bases). V was pared by 0 bases and J by 7 bases, with 13 bases between. Germline V gene sequence: CDR1 LGHNA, CDR2 YSLEER. The CDR3 has 16 amino acids. The CDR3 region has the DNA TGCGCCAGCAGCCAAGAGGAGGGGACTGGAAATTCACCCCTCCACTTT. Translated: CASSQEEGTGNSPLHF.

V gene TRBV19 combines with J gene TRBJ1-1; the D gene is possibly TRBD1 (6 bases). The CDR3 loop spans 14 amino acids. V gave up 1 base and J gave up 4 bases, with 10 bases separating them. Germline V gene lookup returns CDR1 LNHDA and CDR2 SQIVND (reference sequence). The DNA of the CDR3 is TGTGCCAGTAGTATAGCCCACAGGGCCACTGAAGCTTTCTTT. This gives the protein CASSIAHRATEAFF.

V usage is TRBV7-6 and J usage is TRBJ2-2, with D tentatively TRBD2 (6 bases). Deletions cut 0 bases from V and 7 bases from J, with 15 bases between. The CDR3 extends over 16 amino acids. Germline V CDR1 and CDR2: SGHVS, FNYEAQ. CDR3 amino acids: CASSLAGTKGGGELFF. In DNA, the CDR3 is TGTGCCAGCAGCTTAGCGGGGACGAAGGGAGGCGGGGAGCTGTTTTTT.

The V and J genes are TRBV5-4 and TRBJ1-1, with 7 bases matching TRBD1. This CDR3 has 15 residues. CDR1 and CDR2 from the germline V gene are SGHNT and YYREEE (reference sequence). V lost 0 bases, J lost 4 bases, and 6 bases stayed unmatched. CDR3 residues: CASSLAGQGGTEAFF. CDR3 in DNA: TGTGCCAGCAGCTTGGCCGGTCAGGGGGGCACTGAAGCTTTCTTT.

This clone appeared once. The V call is TRBV9, the J call TRBJ2-7; 8 nucleotides match TRBD2. The junction had 11 bases not matched to a gene; V was cut back by 4 bases and J by 2 bases. The CDR3 consists of 16 residues. Per germline, CDR1 SGDLS and CDR2 YYNGEE. The CDR3 bases are TGTGCCAGCAGCCTGACAGAACTAGCGGCGACCTACGAGCAGTACTTC. Translating gives CASSLTELAATYEQYF.

The chain combines TRBV11-3 with TRBJ1-1; the D gene is possibly TRBD1 (5 bases). Between the trimmed V and J ends, which lost 4 bases and 0 bases, there was a span of 12 bases. This CDR3 spans 15 amino acids. The germline gives CDR1 SGHNT, CDR2 YENEEA. In DNA, the CDR3 is TGTGCCAGCAGCTCCGTATCAGGGTTGAACACTGAAGCTTTCTTT. It is translated as CASSSVSGLNTEAFF.

V and J are TRBV4-1 and TRBJ1-1; D not certain. Deletions cut 4 bases from V and 2 bases from J, with 14 bases between. There are 15 residues in the CDR3. Germline V gives CDR1 MGHRA, CDR2 YSYEKL. CDR3 sequence: CASSRFLRSNTEAFF. DNA of the CDR3: TGCGCCAGCAGCCGCTTTTTGAGGAGTAACACTGAAGCTTTCTTT.

The gene calls are TRBV5-6 and TRBJ2-1, with D perhaps TRBD2 (7 bases). This CDR3 comprises 14 residues. V gave up 2 bases and J gave up 5 bases, with 11 bases separating them. CDR1 and CDR2 from the germline V gene are SGHDT and YYEEEE. The CDR3 nucleotides are TGTGCCAGCAGCTTATGGGGGGGCCACAATGAGCAGTTCTTC. Amino acids: CASSLWGGHNEQFF.

The V and J genes are TRBV7-8 and TRBJ1-1, with D possibly being TRBD1 (5 bases). V was pared by 3 bases and J by 3 bases, with 14 bases between. Looked up from germline, CDR1 is SGHVS and CDR2 is FQNEAQ. This CDR3 is 15 amino acids long. The CDR3, as DNA: TGTGCCAGCAGCTTTGGGGCATTAGTCGACACTGAAGCTTTCTTT. Its translation is CASSFGALVDTEAFF.

V and J are TRBV6-5 and TRBJ2-1; 9 bases line up with TRBD2. The J segment lost 6 bases and the V segment lost 4 bases, leaving 10 bases of the junction unmatched. Germline assignment: CDR1 MNHEY and CDR2 SVGAGI. This CDR3 is 16 amino acids long. CDR3 bases: TGTGCCAGCAGTTGGGGCGCTAGCGGGGTACTCAATGAGCAGTTCTTC. This sequence encodes CASSWGASGVLNEQFF.

This sequence joins TRBV4-3 and TRBJ1-1; 8 positions agree with TRBD1. Germline loops: CDR1 LGHNA, CDR2 YSLEER. The CDR3 totals 14 residues. V lost 1 base to trimming and J lost 6 bases; unmatched junction nucleotides: 4. The CDR3: CASSQAQQGAEAFF. For the CDR3, the DNA is TGCGCCAGCAGCCAAGCTCAACAGGGGGCTGAAGCTTTCTTT.

The sample holds one count of this clone. This chain links TRBV4-1 with TRBJ2-7, with TRBD1 identical over 9 bases. Germline CDR1 reads MGHRA; CDR2 reads YSYEKL. The CDR3 length is 15 residues. Germline trimming cut 0 bases from V and 3 bases from J; bases unmatched to any gene: 3. The CDR3 spells CASSQEGQGFYEQYF. The CDR3 nucleotides read TGCGCCAGCAGCCAAGAGGGACAGGGATTCTACGAGCAGTACTTC.

This chain joins TRBV6-4 and TRBJ2-3; 11 bases align to TRBD2. Per germline, CDR1 MRHNA and CDR2 SNTAGT. This CDR3 has 16 residues. The V gene end was trimmed by 0 bases and the J gene end by 1 base; junction bases not matched to a gene: 0. CDR3 sequence reads: CASSDSTSGGTDTQYF. For the CDR3, the DNA is TGTGCCAGCAGTGACTCGACTAGCGGGGGCACAGATACGCAGTATTTT.

The chain carries TRBV11-2 and TRBJ1-6; 12 bases fit TRBD1. The CDR3 has 15 residues. In germline, CDR1 is SGHAT, CDR2 FQNNGV. The V and J ends lost 5 bases and 9 bases, in that order; junction bases with no gene match: 5. The CDR3 nucleotides are TGTGCCAGCAGCAGCGGGACAGGGGGCTCTTCACCCCTCCACTTT. Its protein product is CASSSGTGGSSPLHF.

The rearrangement joins TRBV7-6 to TRBJ2-1; 10 bases fit TRBD2. The CDR3 contains 15 residues. Trimming cost V 0 bases and J 5 bases; bases outside gene matches: 1. Germline V gives CDR1 SGHVS, CDR2 FNYEAQ. CDR3: CASSLASGGNNEQFF. The CDR3 DNA sequence: TGTGCCAGCAGCTTAGCTAGCGGGGGGAACAATGAGCAGTTCTTC.

The chain couples TRBV5-6 to TRBJ2-3; 8 positions agree with TRBD1. The CDR3 is 16 amino acids. V shed 4 bases, J shed 0 bases, and the junction held 7 bases outside the gene matches. Germline values: CDR1 SGHDT, CDR2 YYEEEE. CDR3 region: CASSPGQGTSTDTQYF. The DNA of the CDR3 is TGTGCCAGCAGCCCCGGACAGGGCACTAGCACAGATACGCAGTATTTT.

The count of this clone is one. This chain joins TRBV2 and TRBJ1-4; TRBD1 matches 10 bases. CDR3 length: 14 residues. Germline CDR1 SNHLY, CDR2 FYNNEI. The junction had 6 bases not matched to a gene; V was cut back by 6 bases and J by 8 bases. This CDR3 reads CASRGGTGEEKLFF. The CDR3, as DNA: TGTGCCAGCAGAGGCGGGACAGGGGAGGAAAAACTGTTTTTT.

The CDR3 DNA reads TGTGCCAGCAGCTTAGCGGAAGGGGGGGGGAGGACTGAAGCTTTCTTT. Encoded protein: CASSLAEGGGRTEAFF. The rearrangement links TRBV7-8 to TRBJ1-1, with D maybe TRBD1 (6 bases). The CDR3 length is 16 residues. Germline CDR1 SGHVS, CDR2 FQNEAQ. Between the trimmed V and J ends, which lost 0 bases and 5 bases, there was a span of 16 bases.

This chain connects TRBV5-1 to TRBJ2-5, with D perhaps TRBD2 (7 bases). There are 16 residues in the CDR3. Germline V gene data show CDR1 as SGHRS and CDR2 as YFSETQ. Trimming removed 4 bases at V and 0 bases at J, with 16 bases between. The CDR3 here is CASSNGGLGHQETQYF. The CDR3 DNA is TGCGCCAGCAGCAACGGGGGGCTTGGACACCAAGAGACCCAGTACTTC.